The rows below give T cell receptor beta chains drawn from one sample of a study of T cell responses to AZD1222 COVID-19 vaccine. Generated by immunoSEQ multiplex PCR, the TCRdb table keeps only in-frame clones and is missing some. The table includes 150,000 to 200,000 clones, about 89% detected once. Sample: peripheral blood, taken 28 days after the second AZD1222 dose. All receptors come from an adult who received the AZD1222 COVID-19 vaccine. Both conserved end residues are part of each CDR3. D genes are given only for firm matches.

cdr3_aa cdr3_nt j_call v_call d_call
CASSQVGSGGEKLFF TGCGCCAGCAGCCAAGTGGGGTCTGGAGGCGAAAAACTGTTTTTT TRBJ1-4 TRBV4-3 -
CASSTSLAGRETQYF TGTGCCAGCAGTACGAGCTTAGCGGGCAGGGAGACCCAGTACTTC TRBJ2-5 TRBV6-6 TRBD2
CASSMVVDRDQPQHF TGTGCCAGTAGTATGGTGGTGGACAGAGATCAGCCCCAGCATTTT TRBJ1-5 TRBV19 -
CASSAGTSGIEQFF TGTGCCAGCAGCGCCGGGACTAGCGGGATTGAGCAGTTCTTC TRBJ2-1 TRBV5-6 TRBD2
CASSLPPTTRDTEAFF TGTGCCAGCAGCTTACCCCCGACAACGCGGGACACTGAAGCTTTCTTT TRBJ1-1 TRBV7-9 -
CASTTRTGEGTEAFF TGTGCCAGTACTACCCGGACAGGGGAAGGAACTGAAGCTTTCTTT TRBJ1-1 TRBV19 TRBD1
CASSETGGGYGEKLFF TGTGCCAGCAGTGAGACTGGAGGGGGCTATGGTGAAAAACTGTTTTTT TRBJ1-4 TRBV6-4 TRBD1
CASSQGGQGLYGYTF TGTGCCAGCTCCCAGGGGGGACAGGGGCTCTATGGCTACACCTTC TRBJ1-2 TRBV27 TRBD1
CASSPGQGDQNTIYF TGTGCCAGCAGCCCCGGACAGGGGGATCAAAACACCATATATTTT TRBJ1-3 TRBV5-4 TRBD1
CASSLDFDEQYF TGTGCCAGCAGCCTGGACTTTGACGAGCAGTACTTC TRBJ2-7 TRBV5-4 -
CAPNEQFF TGTGCCCCGAATGAGCAGTTCTTC TRBJ2-1 TRBV11-3 -
CASSLHGQGAEAFF TGTGCCAGCAGTCTCCACGGACAGGGCGCTGAAGCTTTCTTT TRBJ1-1 TRBV28 TRBD1
CASSPPQGGYTF TGTGCCAGCAGCCCCCCGCAGGGTGGCTACACCTTC TRBJ1-2 TRBV27 -
CASSWDRVHEQYF TGTGCCAGCAGTTGGGACAGGGTCCACGAGCAGTACTTC TRBJ2-7 TRBV27 TRBD1
CASSFQLGANSYEQYF TGTGCCAGCAGTTTTCAGTTAGGGGCCAACTCCTACGAGCAGTACTTC TRBJ2-7 TRBV28 -